A single count supports the clone carrying this T cell receptor beta chain. Its antigen is as yet unknown. TCRdb keeps only in-frame clones here, not all; method: immunoSEQ multiplex PCR. The table has 150,000 to 200,000 clones, around 88% seen once. The sample comes from a study of T cell responses to AZD1222 COVID-19 vaccine. With 6 bases clipped from V and 2 bases from J, the junction kept 6 bases outside the gene matches. The CDR3 runs to 13 residues. Per the germline V gene, CDR1 is SQVTM and CDR2 is ANQGSEA. Broader study findings: Within unmutated variant regions lay the reported targets of nearly half of spike-specific TCRs. Every sample of the repertoires postdated the peak T cell response. With two AZD1222 doses given, Spike-specific TCR breadth and depth both rose. Baseline antibody screening turned up just a handful of seropositive AZD1222 recipients.

The clonotype comes from an adult who received the AZD1222 COVID-19 vaccine. The chain has TRBV29-1 and TRBJ1-2, with 7 bases aligning to TRBD1. Sequencing used peripheral blood, obtained 28 days after the second AZD1222 dose. CDR3 loop: CSVGQGGNYGYTF. CDR3 nucleotide sequence: TGCAGCGTGGGGCAGGGGGGAAACTATGGCTACACCTTC.